The 9 T cell receptor beta chains below were found in one sample sequenced in a study of blood T cell repertoires in COVID-19. Repertoires were generated with immunoSEQ multiplex PCR, while TCRdb's copy carries only in-frame clones and drops some. The table includes about 130,000 clones, around nine tenths detected once. Sample: peripheral blood. These receptor sequences come from a woman aged 65 to 85 with COVID-19, enrolled during active disease.

The chain joins TRBV21-1 to TRBJ1-5; TRBD1 was called by the table and not checked on the DNA. TRBV21-1 is shown as a pseudogene. The CDR3 is made up of 16 amino acids. For the CDR3, the DNA is TGTGCCAGCAGCGCAGAGACAGGGGACCTCAATCAGCCCCAGCATTTT. Translation: CASSAETGDLNQPQHF.

The chain joins TRBV6-5 to TRBJ1-1; no reliable D call. The CDR3 runs 13 residues. Germline V lookup: CDR1 MNHEY, CDR2 SVGAGI. With 6 bases removed from V and 3 bases from J, the gap between germline ends came to 11 bases. As DNA, the CDR3 is TGTGCCAGCAGCTTTACTAGGGACACTGAAGCTTTCTTT. The encoded protein is CASSFTRDTEAFF.

This chain uses TRBV12-1 with TRBJ1-5; the listed D gene, TRBD1, was not tested against the DNA. TRBV12-1 is described as a pseudogene. This CDR3 has 15 residues. CDR3 sequence reads: CASSSGTDSNQPQHF. The DNA for the CDR3 is TGTGCCAGCAGCTCCGGGACAGATAGCAATCAGCCCCAGCATTTT.

The genes are TRBV5-1 and TRBJ1-5, with D uncertain. Trimming cost V 0 bases and J 6 bases, with 16 bases left between them. The CDR3 sequence is 16 residues long. Germline-derived CDR1 and CDR2 are SGHRS and YFSETQ. CDR3 nucleotides: TGCGCCAGCAGCTTGGGAGTGGGCCATGAGTGTCAGCCCCAGCATTTT. Its translation is CASSLGVGHECQPQHF.

The V gene is TRBV24-1, the J gene TRBJ2-5; TRBD1 is a possible D gene (5 bases). Germline V gives CDR1 KGHDR, CDR2 SFDVKD. The CDR3 sequence is 16 residues long. The V gene lost 7 bases and the J gene lost 2 bases, with 19 bases spanning the gap. CDR3 amino acids: CATSLYRTGVQETQYF. The CDR3 region has the DNA TGTGCCACCAGCTTATACCGCACAGGAGTTCAAGAGACCCAGTACTTC.

V and J are TRBV5-1 and TRBJ2-7; D not resolved. V was trimmed by 4 bases and J by 3 bases, leaving 17 bases between them. Germline V gene lookup returns CDR1 SGHRS and CDR2 YFSETQ. The CDR3 is 15 residues long. CDR3 region: CASSPLPGGNYEQYF. In DNA form, the CDR3 reads TGCGCCAGCAGCCCCTTACCCGGCGGAAACTACGAGCAGTACTTC.

The rearrangement joins TRBV12-3 or TRBV12-4 to TRBJ2-7, with 7 bases matching TRBD1. The CDR3 contains 13 residues. Trimming removed 7 bases from V and 4 bases from J; junction bases left unmatched: 7. CDR3 residues: CASIRTGSYEQYF. Written as DNA, the CDR3 is TGTGCCAGCATACGGACAGGATCATACGAGCAGTACTTC.

CDR3 loop: CASSQGTSGGASLYNEQFF. In nucleotides, the CDR3 is TGCGCCAGCAGCCAAGGGACTAGCGGGGGGGCCTCCCTTTACAATGAGCAGTTCTTC. This rearrangement joins TRBV4-1 to TRBJ2-1, with 15 bases fitting TRBD2. The CDR3 has 19 residues. J lost 4 bases, V lost 1 base, and 8 bases had no gene match. Germline CDR1 and CDR2: MGHRA and YSYEKL.

This chain connects TRBV5-4 to TRBJ1-3; D ambiguous. This CDR3 spans 15 amino acids. Trimming cost V 2 bases and J 2 bases, with 11 bases left between them. CDR1 is SGHNT and CDR2 is YYREEE in the germline V gene (reference sequence). The CDR3 bases are TGTGCCAGCAGCTTAGAAGCCACCCCTGGAAACACCATATATTTT. Amino acid sequence: CASSLEATPGNTIYF.